This T cell receptor beta chain was sequenced during a study of blood T cells in healthy people across ages. CDR3 length: 15 residues. Germline V gives CDR1 SGHRS, CDR2 YFSETQ. J was trimmed by 10 bases and V by 0 bases; bases with no gene match: 10. A second PCR, run for about 7 to 11 cycles, used a sample-barcoded 5' primer plus a J-beta primer mix. From the 5' RACE reads, TCRdb called clonotypes with MiXCR, one entry per CDR3 protein. The table records around 1,500,000 distinct CDR3 sequences, 42% of them present only once. Study-wide results and caveats: Diversity was higher, and naive CD4+ cells more numerous, in long-lived donors than in aged donors.

For this clonotype: Its antigen remains unidentified.

Material: blood. This TCR was recovered from a woman between 18 and 29 years old in good health. V and J are TRBV5-1 and TRBJ2-1; 7 nucleotides match TRBD1. In DNA form, the CDR3 reads TGCGCCAGCAGCTTGGGACAGGGTGCCGATAACGAGCAGTTCTTC. It is translated as CASSLGQGADNEQFF.